This TCR beta chain was obtained from a study of beta chain features in type 1 diabetes (dated by TCRdb to between 2018 and 2020). About the study as a whole: Patients and healthy donors did not differ in mean age, gender distribution, total cell number or subset yield. A total of about 110 million sorted cells were examined across all samples, and the number of cells per subset was strongly correlated with RNA yield. The study compared the TCRB repertoires of sorted circulating CD4+ T cell subsets in recently diagnosed type 1 diabetes patients with those in matched healthy donors. Regulatory and stem cell-like memory subsets were isolated from only 8 patients and roughly 8 healthy donors, whereas naive and central memory subsets came from all 30 or so donors. Results the study describes overall, beyond this receptor: The naive, central memory and regulatory TCRB repertoires appeared to resemble one another more closely among patients than among healthy donors. Shorter templates might have been favored by PCR, but patient and control samples were amplified and corrected together, so both groups would have been affected equally by any skew. Because cDNA was sequenced instead of genomic DNA, activated cells with high expression could be over-represented, although the groups did not differ in activation or CD3 levels. A moderate but significant shortening of TCRB CDR3 length was observed in type 1 diabetes patients in all four CD4+ subsets. At VDJ recombination sites, patients with type 1 diabetes made fewer insertions and deleted more nucleotides, a pattern implying thymic rearrangement abnormalities. HLA sub-analyses involved small numbers of individuals, so any influence of HLA type on TCRB rearrangement remained unresolved.

About this clone itself: Its antigen remains unidentified. No quality values exist for individual bases; no much larger clone is one base distant.

The entire isolated RNA was reverse transcribed using the High Capacity cDNA Reverse Transcription Kit, and thus expressed TCRB transcripts were sequenced. Deep immunoSEQ sequencing was performed on naive, central memory and regulatory T cell samples, with an average of around 3.4 million total reads per sample. Sorted cells were lysed in RLT buffer and RNA was extracted with DNase-treated RNeasy Micro or Mini kits, depending on cell number. Each cell subset was processed on its own to prevent cross-contamination, while patient and healthy donor samples were processed together. TCRB sequences were amplified from cDNA with the immunoSEQ multiplex PCR, producing 87-bp fragments spanning the CDR3 region. Sequencing of the amplicons was done on the Illumina HiSeq platform. The authors' pipeline ran thus. Synthetic template baselines were used to correct PCR bias computationally, reads within Hamming distance 2 were collapsed, and singletons that could not be merged were discarded. Reads were aligned against IMGT to assign V, D and J genes, CDR3 length and insertions or deletions at six rearrangement sites. Within each subset, clonotype counts were normalized to sorted cell number, and only after that were true diversity and Gini coefficients computed with the tcR R package. The overlap coefficient, calculated on TCRB nucleotide sequences, was used to measure repertoire sharing. Out-of-frame TCRB sequences from naive cells were analyzed to stand in for the pre-selection repertoire. Entries here come from immuneACCESS through TCRdb and include only in-frame sequences with V and J called. Some clones fail to appear in such tables; in the studies checked, an unresolved V gene covers under half of the shortfall, and the cause of the remainder is unknown. That table supplies the V and J calls and clone size; D and trimming were determined from the DNA. This sample has fewer than 250,000 clones in its table, and 7.5% to 10% of those were observed once. The biggest ten clones account for just under 0.035% of the sample.

From each donor, a single peripheral blood sample of approximately 120 mL on average was drawn into heparinised tubes. Using a panel that included CD45RO, CCR7, CD25, CD127, CD95 and CD27, naive, central memory, regulatory and stem cell-like memory CD4+ T cells were sorted on a BD FACSAria II. Purity was above 95% for every sorted population. PBMCs were separated immediately by Lymphoprep density gradient centrifugation and were stained directly, without being cultured. Samples were stained and sorted in pairs, with one healthy donor and one patient per experiment, so that batch effects were minimized. Measured from the cysteine to the phenylalanine, the CDR3 is 13 residues long. Just CDR3 DNA is preserved here, 39 bases in frame from base 1. Per the germline V gene, SNHLY is the CDR1 and FYNNEI is the CDR2. Here V drops 8 bases and J drops 6 bases, and the junction holds 6 bases not matched to any gene.

This chain is built from TRBV2 and TRBJ2-1, with 8 junctional bases fitting TRBD2. The source material was naive CD4+ T cells from blood. In the paper's terms, the cell subset or site label means: true naive CD4+ T cells. This TCR came from a young woman in good health. The nucleotide sequence is given as TGTGCCAGCCTACTGCTAGCGGGCAATGAGCAGTTCTTC. The resulting protein is CASLLLAGNEQFF.